These T cell receptor beta chains were read from a single sample in a study of blood T cell repertoires in COVID-19. Data came from immunoSEQ multiplex PCR; TCRdb stores just in-frame clones and leaves some out. The table includes some 17,000 clones, 75% to 90% detected once. Sequencing used peripheral blood. These receptors all come from a man between 50 and 59 years old with active COVID-19. The CDR3 runs from the conserved cysteine through the conserved F or W.

j_gene | v_gene | CDR3aa
TRBJ1-1 | TRBV11-2 | CASSQRGPLNTEAFF
TRBJ2-2 | TRBV18 | CASSPDYPGELFF
TRBJ1-6 | TRBV6-5 | CASGTGGSPLHF
TRBJ2-7 | TRBV5-1 | CASSLQGQGAAIEQYF
TRBJ2-5 | TRBV2 | CASSEARRETQYF
TRBJ1-4 | TRBV3-1/TRBV3-2 | CASSLTGANEKLFF
TRBJ2-3 | TRBV28 | CASSTGTTSTDTQYF
TRBJ1-3 | TRBV19 | CASSPRPGGNTIYF
TRBJ2-1 | TRBV7-9 | CASSYAGTSGQFF
TRBJ1-1 | TRBV28 | CASRAGTTRRDTEAFF
TRBJ2-1 | TRBV5-8 | CASRYRQGTRGNEQFF
TRBJ1-1 | TRBV19 | CASSTRNSEMNTEAFF
TRBJ2-5 | TRBV9 | CASSPGGWETQYF
TRBJ2-1 | TRBV5-1 | CASSLSGSSYNEQFF
TRBJ2-6 | TRBV27 | CASSRLAVSGANVLTF
TRBJ1-1 | TRBV20-1 | CSAPLGGAAFF
TRBJ2-7 | TRBV11-2 | CASSLEGLASHEQYF
TRBJ1-2 | TRBV6-4 | CASSDSGHDGYTF
TRBJ2-7 | TRBV28 | CASSLCGGGYEQYF
TRBJ2-1 | TRBV6-5 | CASRGGTGTDEQFF
TRBJ1-2 | TRBV4-3 | CASSPGQGVKGSYGYTF
TRBJ2-5 | TRBV18 | CASSPLRGRETQYF
TRBJ2-7 | TRBV9 | CASSVEGSGIGEQYF
TRBJ2-4 | TRBV29-1 | CSAQTGLAGMRGIQYF
TRBJ1-1 | TRBV5-8 | CASSWGGGEAFF
TRBJ1-2 | TRBV20-1 | CSAPGGSGYTF
TRBJ2-5 | TRBV15 | CATSRGLAGRETQYF
TRBJ1-2 | TRBV10-3 | CAISERETGVGYTF
TRBJ2-1 | TRBV30 | CAWRGGRLGIYNEQFF
TRBJ1-2 | TRBV6-5 | CASSYSQGGYYGYTF
TRBJ2-1 | TRBV27 | CASSFSGNSYNEQFF
TRBJ1-3 | TRBV5-1 | CASSLDRDRSGNTIYF
TRBJ1-1 | TRBV14 | CASSQGDSNTEAFF
TRBJ2-3 | TRBV29-1 | CSLRDRNTDTQYF
TRBJ1-1 | TRBV5-1 | CASSLESRGTEAFF
TRBJ2-2 | TRBV28 | CASRSLAVANTGELFF
TRBJ1-2 | TRBV9 | CASSVGREANYGYTF
TRBJ1-5 | TRBV19 | CASSILSQPQHF
TRBJ2-7 | TRBV4-2 | CASSQEGTSSYEQYF
TRBJ2-3 | TRBV7-2 | CASSLASPVTSGMLGQYF
TRBJ2-3 | TRBV5-6 | CASSLSHVGHTTDTQYF
TRBJ2-5 | TRBV6-5 | CASILKTGLQETQYF
TRBJ2-5 | TRBV15 | CATSFRTGDVETQYF
TRBJ1-2 | TRBV19 | CASSDFSRPNYGYTF
TRBJ1-2 | TRBV18 | CASSPPSGGHYGYTF
TRBJ2-1 | TRBV28 | CASSRIWTSGRENEQFF